These 30 T cell receptor beta chains were all obtained from the same sample, sequenced in a study of CXCR3-negative and CXCR3-positive naive CD8 T cells. Carrying UMI labels, the TRB cDNA libraries were prepared through 5' RACE. TCRdb re-called the 5' RACE reads, yielding one record per CDR3 amino acid sequence without DNA. In total, the table holds 70,000 to 100,000 distinct CDR3 sequences. The specimen sequenced was naive CXCR3- CD8+ T cells from blood. Documented subset: CD45RO-CCR7+CD27+CD95- naive CD8+ T cells lacking CXCR3 (TNR3-). The receptor set was obtained from a human donor in good health. Some clones in this sample may be carry-over from other donors' samples.

The V and J genes are TRBV4-1 and TRBJ2-7. CDR1 and CDR2 (germline): MGHRA, YSYEKL. The CDR3 consists of 14 residues. The CDR3: CASSQAWQSYEQYF.

The chain couples TRBV5-5 to TRBJ2-6; there is no DNA to check the TCRdb D call of TRBD1. Germline-derived CDR1 and CDR2 are SGHKS and YYEKEE (reference sequence). The CDR3 extends over 17 amino acids. The CDR3 region is CAGSLGGAISGANVLTF.

This chain joins TRBV13 and TRBJ1-1. CDR3 length: 15 amino acids. Germline V gene data show CDR1 as PRHDT and CDR2 as FYEKMQ (reference sequence). The CDR3 sequence: CASRPSGLLNTEAFF.

The chain uses TRBV12-3 or TRBV12-4 and TRBJ2-6; TCRdb picks TRBD1, but there is no DNA to check that call. The CDR3 runs to 15 residues. CDR3: CASSLRGAGANVLTF.

This CDR3 reads CASSLRDRDFYGYTF. V and J are TRBV11-3 and TRBJ1-2; the D call from TCRdb, TRBD1, cannot be confirmed without DNA. The CDR3 contains 15 residues. The germline gives CDR1 SGHNT, CDR2 YENEEA.

J is TRBJ1-2 and V is TRBV7-3. The CDR3 loop spans 14 amino acids. Germline values: CDR1 SGHTA, CDR2 FQGTGA. The CDR3 reads CASSLTGGPDGYTF.

The CDR3 protein is CSVVGTGSYEQYF. The gene calls are TRBV29-1 and TRBJ2-7; TCRdb's D call of TRBD1 is untestable without DNA. This CDR3 has 13 amino acids. Germline CDR1 is SQVTM and CDR2 is ANQGSEA.

The chain couples TRBV12-3 or TRBV12-4 to TRBJ2-7. The CDR3 has 16 amino acids. CDR3 loop: CASSWLESGNNYEQYF.

The chain carries TRBV7-9 and TRBJ2-7; no DNA is available, so the TRBD1 call from TCRdb remains unchecked. The CDR3 is made up of 12 amino acids. Germline CDR1 reads SEHNR; CDR2 reads FQNEAQ (reference sequence). The CDR3 here is CASSRGPREQYF.

The genes are TRBV7-6 and TRBJ1-1. This CDR3 has 15 amino acids. Germline CDR1 SGHVS, CDR2 FNYEAQ. CDR3: CASSLGSSWDTEAFF.

The chain recombines TRBV9 with TRBJ2-1. Germline V gives CDR1 SGDLS, CDR2 YYNGEE. The length of the CDR3 is 16 residues. The CDR3 sequence: CASSPTGSTAYNEQFF.

The rearrangement joins TRBV6-5 to TRBJ2-1; TCRdb picks TRBD2, but there is no DNA to check that call. This CDR3 is built from 18 residues. Germline values: CDR1 MNHEY, CDR2 SVGAGI. CDR3 sequence reads: CASRPPRLAGGPYNEQFF.

The rearrangement joins TRBV5-1 to TRBJ2-7; TCRdb gives TRBD2 as the D gene, but with no DNA this cannot be confirmed. Germline values: CDR1 SGHRS, CDR2 YFSETQ. The length of the CDR3 is 16 residues. CDR3 region: CASSLEYPGLFYEQYF.

CDR3 in amino acids: CASSGGQGPVNEQYF. The V and J genes are TRBV5-6 and TRBJ2-7; absent DNA, TCRdb's TRBD1 call cannot be checked. Per germline, CDR1 SGHDT and CDR2 YYEEEE. CDR3 length: 15 amino acids.

V usage is TRBV20-1 and J usage is TRBJ2-5; as DNA is missing, the TRBD2 call by TCRdb cannot be tested. Germline V gene sequence: CDR1 DFQATT, CDR2 SNEGSKA (reference sequence). The CDR3 length is 14 residues. The CDR3 loop is CSARLAGGSETQYF.

The rearrangement joins TRBV19 to TRBJ2-1; TCRdb's D call, TRBD2, is unchecked because there is no DNA. The CDR3 covers 18 residues. From germline, CDR1 is LNHDA and CDR2 SQIVND (reference sequence). The CDR3: CASSIVPAGGPGVNEQFF. Using reference TRBV19 and TRBJ2-1 for the parts outside the CDR3, the full variable domain is DGGITQSPKYLFRKEGQNVTLSCEQNLNHDAMYWYRQDPGQGLRLIYYSQIVNDFQKGDIAEGYSVSREKKESFPLTVTSAQKNPTAFYLCASSIVPAGGPGVNEQFFGPGTRLTVL.

The chain recombines TRBV27 with TRBJ2-1; TCRdb indicates TRBD1, and absent DNA this call remains unverified. Germline CDR1 and CDR2: MNHEY and SMNVEV (reference sequence). CDR3 length: 14 residues. This CDR3 reads CASMGHLSYNEQFF.

Here the CDR3 reads CSAGTVDYEQYF. The chain combines TRBV29-1 with TRBJ2-7; no DNA is available, so the TRBD1 call from TCRdb remains unchecked. This CDR3 has 12 residues. Looked up from germline, CDR1 is SQVTM and CDR2 is ANQGSEA.

This rearrangement joins TRBV4-3 to TRBJ2-1; the TCRdb call, TRBD2, lacks DNA for checking. CDR3 length: 16 amino acids. Germline CDR1 LGHNA, CDR2 YSLEER. The CDR3: CASSQYERGGYNEQFF.

This chain connects TRBV7-8 to TRBJ2-1. CDR1 is SGHVS and CDR2 is FQNEAQ in the germline V gene. The CDR3 loop spans 15 amino acids. The CDR3 is CASSLGPSSYNEQFF.

V is TRBV28 and J is TRBJ1-6; TCRdb proposes TRBD1, but this gene call is untestable without DNA. The CDR3 totals 17 residues. CDR1 and CDR2 from the germline V gene are MDHEN and SYDVKM. This CDR3 reads CASSIMPSASRNSPLHF.

This rearrangement joins TRBV4-1 to TRBJ1-1; TCRdb's D call, TRBD1, is unchecked because there is no DNA. The CDR3 has 13 amino acids. CDR1 MGHRA and CDR2 YSYEKL come from the germline V gene. CDR3 sequence: CASRIGDNTEAFF.

The genes are TRBV5-1 and TRBJ1-3. In germline, CDR1 is SGHRS, CDR2 YFSETQ. CDR3 size: 16 residues. This CDR3 is CASSFYGSDSGNTIYF.

The chain has TRBV7-9 and TRBJ2-4. The CDR3 runs 14 residues. Germline V lookup: CDR1 SEHNR, CDR2 FQNEAQ (reference sequence). CDR3 residues: CASSLSDGKNIQYF.

V and J are TRBV5-1 and TRBJ2-7; TCRdb reports TRBD1, a call that lacks DNA to check it against. Germline CDR1 SGHRS, CDR2 YFSETQ. The CDR3 has 15 residues. The CDR3 spells CASSPRDGHSYEQYF.

The CDR3 loop reads CSATGTPTGLYNEQFF. The V call is TRBV20-1, the J call TRBJ2-1; as DNA is missing, the TRBD1 call by TCRdb cannot be tested. The germline CDR1 and CDR2 sequences are DFQATT and SNEGSKA (reference sequence). The CDR3 sequence is 16 residues long.

The genes are TRBV20-1 and TRBJ2-7; the D call of TRBD2 rests on TCRdb alone, since no DNA is present to check it. This CDR3 comprises 15 residues. CDR1 is DFQATT and CDR2 is SNEGSKA in the germline V gene (reference sequence). The CDR3 is CSARDREESSYEQYF.

The chain carries TRBV28 and TRBJ2-5; TCRdb reports TRBD1, a call that lacks DNA to check it against. Germline assignment: CDR1 MDHEN and CDR2 SYDVKM. The CDR3 runs 14 residues. The CDR3 loop is CASSLGQPGETQYF.

The genes are TRBV5-1 and TRBJ2-2; TCRdb gives TRBD2 as the D gene, but with no DNA this cannot be confirmed. The V gene's germline CDR1 is SGHRS and CDR2 YFSETQ. This CDR3 is 15 amino acids long. The CDR3 loop reads CASSLGDYISGELFF.

The chain uses TRBV3-1 and TRBJ2-7; with no DNA, the TCRdb D assignment of TRBD2 cannot be verified. This CDR3 contains 16 residues. Per germline, CDR1 LGHDT and CDR2 YNNKEL (reference sequence). CDR3 sequence: CASSQDGGAGDYEQYF.